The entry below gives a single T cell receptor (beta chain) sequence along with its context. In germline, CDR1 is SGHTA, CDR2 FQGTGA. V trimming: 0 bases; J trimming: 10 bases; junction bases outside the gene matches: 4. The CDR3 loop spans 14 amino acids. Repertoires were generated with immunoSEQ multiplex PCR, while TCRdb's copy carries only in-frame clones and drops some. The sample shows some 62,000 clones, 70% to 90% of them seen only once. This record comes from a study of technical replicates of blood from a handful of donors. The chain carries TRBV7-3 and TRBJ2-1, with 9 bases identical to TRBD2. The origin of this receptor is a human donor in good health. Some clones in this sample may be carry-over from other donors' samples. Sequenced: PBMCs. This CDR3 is CASSLTTLAGEQFF. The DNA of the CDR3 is TGTGCCAGCAGCTTAACGACGCTAGCGGGAGAGCAGTTCTTC.